Below are 7 T cell receptor beta chains sequenced from a single sample in a study of cytomegalovirus exposure and HLA in healthy donors (dated by TCRdb to the late 2010s). Library preparation used the immunoSEQ multiplex PCR assay. A mixture of 60 forward primers for TCR Vbeta segments and 13 reverse primers for TCR Jbeta segments was used in the multiplex PCR. In TCRdb, the immuneACCESS table is reduced to in-frame sequences with V and J assigned. These tables do not hold every clone; where another copy was compared, an unresolved V gene accounts for under half, and the others remain unexplained. Within this sample are 130,000 or so clones, with roughly three quarters of them counted one time only. About 1% of the sample goes to the ten largest clones. The sequenced sample was PBMCs. The receptor source for this set is a woman aged 55-70 years in good health and CMV-seronegative.

The chain couples TRBV9 to TRBJ2-1, with TRBD2 matching over 9 bases. The CDR3 loop spans 16 amino acids. CDR1 is SGDLS and CDR2 is YYNGEE in the germline V gene. The V segment lost 2 bases and the J segment 7 bases; nucleotides outside the gene matches: 10. The CDR3 sequence is CASSVSGGRAVNEQFF. The CDR3 DNA is TGTGCCAGCAGCGTTTCGGGCGGGAGGGCCGTAAATGAGCAGTTCTTC.

This clone showed up just once. The chain joins TRBV30 to TRBJ1-4; tentatively, D is TRBD1 (5 bases). The CDR3 length is 15 residues. Germline lookup yields CDR1 GTSNPN and CDR2 SVGIG (reference sequence). Trimming cost V 0 bases and J 5 bases, with 13 bases left between them. The CDR3 reads CAWSVLRGSNEKLFF. CDR3 bases: TGTGCCTGGAGTGTATTAAGGGGTTCGAATGAAAAACTGTTTTTT.

The V and J genes are TRBV9 and TRBJ1-5; D remains unclear. CDR1 and CDR2 from the germline V gene are SGDLS and YYNGEE. The ends were cut back, 0 bases at V and 5 bases at J, with 6 bases in the middle. The CDR3 contains 13 residues. The chain's CDR3 is CASSVGLDQPQHF. The CDR3 DNA follows: TGTGCCAGCAGCGTAGGGCTGGATCAGCCCCAGCATTTT.

The V call is TRBV7-3, the J call TRBJ2-5; D might be TRBD1 (6 bases). V lost 4 bases to trimming and J lost 2 bases, with 14 bases between them. CDR3 size: 15 residues. Germline V lookup: CDR1 SGHTA, CDR2 FQGTGA. The CDR3 bases are TGTGCCAGCAGCTCAATGGGACATTTACAAGAGACCCAGTACTTC. Amino acids: CASSSMGHLQETQYF.

Here the CDR3 DNA reads TGCGCCAGCAGCCCAGATAGCAATCAGCCCCAGCATTTT. Translating gives CASSPDSNQPQHF. V usage is TRBV5-1 and J usage is TRBJ1-5; D is unclear. Trimming took off 4 bases at V and 0 bases at J, with 5 bases between the two ends. Germline lookup yields CDR1 SGHRS and CDR2 YFSETQ. This CDR3 is built from 13 residues.

The chain links TRBV9 to TRBJ2-1, with a weak D call TRBD2 (5 bases). CDR3 size: 15 residues. Germline loops: CDR1 SGDLS, CDR2 YYNGEE. Trimming shortened V by 0 bases and J by 8 bases, and 15 bases separated the two germline ends. In DNA, the CDR3 is TGTGCCAGCAGCGTAGGACTACATGGTTTGGATGAGCAGTTCTTC. This codes for CASSVGLHGLDEQFF.

The chain is built from TRBV28 and TRBJ1-2; 9 bases agree with TRBD1. The CDR3 consists of 13 residues. Germline CDR1 is MDHEN and CDR2 is SYDVKM. V shed 6 bases and J 8 bases; nucleotides not matched to a gene: 7. The CDR3 is CASRLQGAGGYTF. As DNA, the CDR3 is TGTGCCAGCAGGTTACAGGGGGCTGGAGGCTACACCTTC.